The clone carrying this T cell receptor (beta chain) occurred a few times. The antigen is not known. The data were taken from a study of identical twins. Addition of a universal primer site occurred through template switching, and cDNA carried unique molecular identifiers. TCRdb independently ran MiXCR on the 5' RACE reads; one entry per CDR3 protein. The profile shows 1.5 million to 2 million distinct CDR3 sequences, around a third of them singletons. Whole-study results and caveats: Zero-insertion analyses could be partly confounded by invariant MAIT and iNKT cells. Insertions were reduced in abundant cord blood beta clonotypes but not in memory repertoires. Within monozygotic twins, out-of-frame TCR alpha sharing was underestimated by the models.

The V end was cut by 3 bases, the J end by 0 bases, with 8 bases between. This CDR3 spans 13 amino acids. In germline, CDR1 is SQVTM, CDR2 ANQGSEA. The receptor was isolated from a newborn girl in good health. This chain connects TRBV29-1 to TRBJ1-1; no clear D. The specimen sequenced was cord blood. CDR3 in amino acids: CSVDNRVNTEAFF. The CDR3 DNA is TGCAGCGTTGATAATAGGGTGAACACTGAAGCTTTCTTT.